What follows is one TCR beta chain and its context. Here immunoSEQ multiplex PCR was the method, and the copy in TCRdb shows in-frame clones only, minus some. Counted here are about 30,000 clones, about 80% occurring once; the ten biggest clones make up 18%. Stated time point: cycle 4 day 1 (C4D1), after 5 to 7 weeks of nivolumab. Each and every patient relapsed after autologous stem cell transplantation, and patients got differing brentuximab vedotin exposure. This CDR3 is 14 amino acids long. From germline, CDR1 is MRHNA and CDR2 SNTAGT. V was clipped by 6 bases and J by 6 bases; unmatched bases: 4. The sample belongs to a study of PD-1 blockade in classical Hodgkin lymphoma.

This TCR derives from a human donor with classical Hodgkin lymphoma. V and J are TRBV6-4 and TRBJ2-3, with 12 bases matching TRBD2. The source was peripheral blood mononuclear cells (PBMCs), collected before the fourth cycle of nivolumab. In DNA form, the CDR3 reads TGTGCCAGCAGCACTAGCGGGGGGTTCGATACGCAGTATTTT. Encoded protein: CASSTSGGFDTQYF.